Listed below are T cell receptor beta chains from one sample, sequenced in a study of beta chain features in type 1 diabetes. Sequencing was performed with immunoSEQ multiplex PCR; in TCRdb, only in-frame clones are kept and a portion is missing. The sample has hundreds of thousands of clones, 15% to 20% seen once. The sequenced sample was naive CD4+ T cells from blood. The receptor set was obtained from a woman in her late teens or twenties in good health. Both conserved end residues are part of each CDR3. The D gene is left open where the match is weak. Clone size is given for some rows only: seen once, a few or many times, or a class if the clone is expanded.

D gene | clone size | J gene | V gene | CDR3 DNA | CDR3 protein
TRBD1 | few | TRBJ1-2 | TRBV5-1 | TGCGCCAGCAGCCCCAGGGACAGGGGCGGCTACACCTTC | CASSPRDRGGYTF
NA | few | TRBJ2-5 | TRBV28 | TGTGCCAGCACTCGAGGGCGGGACGAGACCCAGTACTTC | CASTRGRDETQYF
NA | few | TRBJ2-3 | TRBV2 | TGTGCCAGCAAGCTTATGGGGACAGATACGCAGTATTTT | CASKLMGTDTQYF
TRBD1 | NA | TRBJ2-5 | TRBV9 | TGTGCCAGCAGCGGGGGACAGTCAGAGACCCAGTACTTC | CASSGGQSETQYF
NA | many | TRBJ2-6 | TRBV21-1 | TGTGCCAGCAGCATACATGCTGGGGCCAACGTCCTGACTTTC | CASSIHAGANVLTF
NA | few | TRBJ2-1 | TRBV2 | TGTGCCAGCAGCGCCCAGCATGAGCAGTTCTTC | CASSAQHEQFF
NA | few | TRBJ2-5 | TRBV5-1 | TGCGCCAGCAGCGCTGACCTGGGGGAGACCCAGTACTTC | CASSADLGETQYF
TRBD2 | NA | TRBJ2-3 | TRBV7-3 | TGTGCCAGCAGCTTTAGCGGGGTCCACACAGATACGCAGTATTTT | CASSFSGVHTDTQYF
TRBD1 | NA | TRBJ1-2 | TRBV6-5 | TGTGCCAGCATCGGACAGGGGATGGGAGGCTACACCTTC | CASIGQGMGGYTF
NA | NA | TRBJ1-2 | TRBV9 | TGTGCCAGCTCAGTCTCCACAAGTCCGGCGGTTGGCTACACCTTC | CASSVSTSPAVGYTF
TRBD1 | NA | TRBJ1-2 | TRBV5-4 | TGTGCCAGCAGCAGACAAGGACAGGCCTACTATGGCTACACCTTC | CASSRQGQAYYGYTF
NA | few | TRBJ1-2 | TRBV28 | TGTGCCAGCAGTCAAAACAGAGTCTCGGACTACACCTTC | CASSQNRVSDYTF
TRBD2 | few | TRBJ2-1 | TRBV29-1 | TGCAGCGTGACTAGCGGGAGGGTTAGTGGGAATGAGCAGTTCTTC | CSVTSGRVSGNEQFF
TRBD1 | few | TRBJ2-5 | TRBV2 | TGTGCCAGCAGTCCAAGGGGGACAGAAGAGACCCAGTACTTC | CASSPRGTEETQYF
NA | few | TRBJ2-5 | TRBV18 | TGTGCCAGCTCACCACGTCGCCAAGAGACCCAGTACTTC | CASSPRRQETQYF
NA | NA | TRBJ2-2 | TRBV19 | TGTGCCAGTCGACCGCGGACAGCCTTGGACACCGGGGAGCTGTTTTTT | CASRPRTALDTGELFF
TRBD1 | few | TRBJ2-4 | TRBV25-1 | TGTGCCAGCAGTGAAATGGGGACAGCCTCAAACATTCAGTACTTC | CASSEMGTASNIQYF
NA | NA | TRBJ1-1 | TRBV18 | TGTGCCAGCTCACCAGGCTTCGGGGACACTGAAGCTTTCTTT | CASSPGFGDTEAFF
NA | NA | TRBJ2-7 | TRBV5-6 | TGTGCCAGCAGCTTACAGGGTTGGGGTTACGAGCAGTACTTC | CASSLQGWGYEQYF
NA | few | TRBJ2-3 | TRBV4-1 | TGCGCCAGCAGCCAAGGGGAAAGACGGACTAGCACAGATACGCAGTATTTT | CASSQGERRTSTDTQYF
NA | few | TRBJ1-5 | TRBV18 | TGTGCCAGCTCACCATCAAGGGGTAATCAGCCCCAGCATTTT | CASSPSRGNQPQHF
TRBD2 | few | TRBJ2-1 | TRBV29-1 | TGCAGCGTTTTTCTTGGCGAGCGGGAGGGAAGCTCCTACAATGAGCAGTTCTTC | CSVFLGEREGSSYNEQFF
NA | NA | TRBJ1-1 | TRBV7-9 | TGTGCCAGCATCCGGAGTGGGGAAGCTTTCTTT | CASIRSGEAFF
NA | NA | TRBJ1-2 | TRBV5-4 | TGTGCCAGCAGCTTAGGACAGACCTATGGCTACACCTTC | CASSLGQTYGYTF
TRBD2 | NA | TRBJ2-1 | TRBV5-6 | TGTGCCAGCAGCCCGATGGGAGCGGGAGGGCGCAATGAGCAGTTCTTC | CASSPMGAGGRNEQFF
TRBD2 | NA | TRBJ2-7 | TRBV10-3 | TGTGCCATCAGTGGGCCTAGCGGGAGCTCCTACGAGCAGTACTTC | CAISGPSGSSYEQYF
TRBD2 | few | TRBJ2-5 | TRBV5-1 | TGCGCCAGCAGCTTACCTAGCGGGAGTTTCTTGGAGACCCAGTACTTC | CASSLPSGSFLETQYF
TRBD1 | NA | TRBJ2-5 | TRBV7-9 | TGTGCCAGCAGCTCCGGGACAGTTCAGTACCAAGAGACCCAGTACTTC | CASSSGTVQYQETQYF
NA | NA | TRBJ2-7 | TRBV7-2 | TGTGCCAGCACCCTAGGGCCGGGGACATACGAGCAGTACTTC | CASTLGPGTYEQYF
NA | few | TRBJ2-7 | TRBV6-5 | TGTGCCAGCAGTTACGCTGTGGGGCTTCCCTACGAGCAGTACTTC | CASSYAVGLPYEQYF
TRBD2 | few | TRBJ2-1 | TRBV5-1 | TGCGCCAGCAGCCCTCCCGGGGGGGTAGCGGGACGTCCGCACAATGAGCAGTTCTTC | CASSPPGGVAGRPHNEQFF
NA | NA | TRBJ2-1 | TRBV20-1 | TGCAAGGTGGGGGGCAATGAGCAGTTCTTC | CKVGGNEQFF
NA | NA | TRBJ1-1 | TRBV7-2 | TGTGCCAGCAGCCAAGTAGTGCGAACTGAAGCTTTCTTT | CASSQVVRTEAFF
NA | few | TRBJ2-1 | TRBV7-8 | TGTGCCAGCAGCGGCGGGTCAGGCTCCTACAATGAGCAGTTCTTC | CASSGGSGSYNEQFF
NA | NA | TRBJ2-6 | TRBV6-5 | TGTGCCAGCAGTTACGAGGGTTCTACTGGGGCCAACGTCCTGACTTTC | CASSYEGSTGANVLTF
NA | NA | TRBJ1-5 | TRBV28 | TGTGCCAGCAGCCCCCCCGGGGGAGGTCAGCCCCAGCATTTT | CASSPPGGGQPQHF
NA | few | TRBJ2-7 | TRBV28 | TGTGCCAGCATTCCGGGACCTAGTTTCGGTTACGAGCAGTACTTC | CASIPGPSFGYEQYF
NA | few | TRBJ1-4 | TRBV10-3 | TGTGCCATCAGGAGTGCAACTAATGAAAAACTGTTTTTT | CAIRSATNEKLFF
TRBD1 | NA | TRBJ1-5 | TRBV19 | TGTGCCAGTAGTACGACAGGGTCGGGACAGCCCCAGCATTTT | CASSTTGSGQPQHF
NA | few | TRBJ1-2 | TRBV7-2 | TGTGCCAGCAGCCGCCGATCCCGGGGGGGAGATGGCTACACCTTC | CASSRRSRGGDGYTF
TRBD2 | few | TRBJ2-1 | TRBV4-2 | TGTGCCAGCAGCACCATTCTAGCGGGAGTTTACAATGAGCAGTTCTTC | CASSTILAGVYNEQFF
TRBD1 | few | TRBJ2-3 | TRBV27 | TGTGCCAGCAGTTTACGTTCCACCGGGACAGGCGTTTGGAGCACAGATACGCAGTATTTT | CASSLRSTGTGVWSTDTQYF
NA | few | TRBJ2-3 | TRBV7-2 | TGTGCCAGCAGCTTATTATTGGATACGCAGTATTTT | CASSLLLDTQYF
TRBD2 | few | TRBJ2-5 | TRBV19 | TGTGCCAGTACCCGGACTAGCGGCCAAGAGACCCAGTACTTC | CASTRTSGQETQYF
TRBD2 | NA | TRBJ2-1 | TRBV4-2 | TGTGCCAGCAGCTTGGGACTAGCGGTGTACAATGAGCAGTTCTTC | CASSLGLAVYNEQFF